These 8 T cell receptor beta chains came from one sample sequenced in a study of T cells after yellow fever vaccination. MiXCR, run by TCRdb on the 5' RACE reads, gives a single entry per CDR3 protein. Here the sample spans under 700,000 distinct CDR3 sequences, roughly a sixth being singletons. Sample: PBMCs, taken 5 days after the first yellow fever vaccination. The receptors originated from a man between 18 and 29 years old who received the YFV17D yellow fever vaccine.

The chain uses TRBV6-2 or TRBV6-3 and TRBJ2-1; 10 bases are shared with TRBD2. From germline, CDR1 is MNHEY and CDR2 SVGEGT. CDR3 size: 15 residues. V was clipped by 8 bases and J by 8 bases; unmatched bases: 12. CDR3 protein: CASVWPSGGADEQFF. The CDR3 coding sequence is TGTGCCAGCGTTTGGCCCAGCGGGGGGGCGGATGAGCAGTTCTTC.

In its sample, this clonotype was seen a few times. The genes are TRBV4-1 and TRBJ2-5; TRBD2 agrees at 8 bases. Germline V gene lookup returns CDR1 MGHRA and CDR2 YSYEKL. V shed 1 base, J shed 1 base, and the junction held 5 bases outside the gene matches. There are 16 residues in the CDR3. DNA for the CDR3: TGCGCCAGCAGCCAAGGGTTAGCGGGGACCCAAGAGACCCAGTACTTC. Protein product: CASSQGLAGTQETQYF.

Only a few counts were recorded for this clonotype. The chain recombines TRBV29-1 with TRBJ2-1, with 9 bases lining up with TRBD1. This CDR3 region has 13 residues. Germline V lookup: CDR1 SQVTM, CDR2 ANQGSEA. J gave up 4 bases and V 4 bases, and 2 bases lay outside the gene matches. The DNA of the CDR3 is TGCAGCGTTGGGACAGGGGTTTACAATGAGCAGTTCTTC. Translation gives CSVGTGVYNEQFF.

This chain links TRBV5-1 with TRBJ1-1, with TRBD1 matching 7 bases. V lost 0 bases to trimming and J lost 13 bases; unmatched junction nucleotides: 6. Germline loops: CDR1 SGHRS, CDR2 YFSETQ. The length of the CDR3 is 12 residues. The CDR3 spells CASSLEGRGGFF. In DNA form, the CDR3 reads TGCGCCAGCAGCTTGGAGGGCAGGGGGGGTTTCTTT.

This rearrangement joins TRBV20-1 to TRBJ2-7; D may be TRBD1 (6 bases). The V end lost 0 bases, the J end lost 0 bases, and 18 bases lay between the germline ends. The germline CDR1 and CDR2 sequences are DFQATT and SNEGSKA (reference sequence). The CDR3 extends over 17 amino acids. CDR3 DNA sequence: TGCAGTGCTAGAGAACGCCTAAAGGGGGATCACTCCTACGAGCAGTACTTC. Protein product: CSARERLKGDHSYEQYF.

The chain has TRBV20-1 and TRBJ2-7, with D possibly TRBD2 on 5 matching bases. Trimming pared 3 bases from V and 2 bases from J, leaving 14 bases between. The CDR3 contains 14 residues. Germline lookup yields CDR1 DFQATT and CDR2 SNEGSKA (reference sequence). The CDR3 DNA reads TGCAGTGCTAGTGAGGGTCGAAGAACCTACGAGCAGTACTTC. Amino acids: CSASEGRRTYEQYF.

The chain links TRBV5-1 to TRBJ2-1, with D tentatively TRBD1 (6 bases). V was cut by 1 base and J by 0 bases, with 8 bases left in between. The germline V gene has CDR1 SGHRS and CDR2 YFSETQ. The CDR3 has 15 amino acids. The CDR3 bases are TGCGCCAGCAGCTTGCTGGACAGCTCCTACAATGAGCAGTTCTTC. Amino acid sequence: CASSLLDSSYNEQFF.

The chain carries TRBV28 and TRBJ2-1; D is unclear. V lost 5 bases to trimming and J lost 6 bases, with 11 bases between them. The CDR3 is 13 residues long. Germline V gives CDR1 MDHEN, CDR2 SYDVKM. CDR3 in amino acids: CASSRAVANEQFF. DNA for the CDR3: TGTGCCAGCAGTAGGGCTGTTGCCAATGAGCAGTTCTTC. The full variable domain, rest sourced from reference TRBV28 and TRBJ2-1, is DVKVTQSSRYLVKRTGEKVFLECVQDMDHENMFWYRQDPGLGLRLIYFSYDVKMKEKGDIPEGYSVSREKKERFSLILESASTNQTSMYLCASSRAVANEQFFGPGTRLTVL.